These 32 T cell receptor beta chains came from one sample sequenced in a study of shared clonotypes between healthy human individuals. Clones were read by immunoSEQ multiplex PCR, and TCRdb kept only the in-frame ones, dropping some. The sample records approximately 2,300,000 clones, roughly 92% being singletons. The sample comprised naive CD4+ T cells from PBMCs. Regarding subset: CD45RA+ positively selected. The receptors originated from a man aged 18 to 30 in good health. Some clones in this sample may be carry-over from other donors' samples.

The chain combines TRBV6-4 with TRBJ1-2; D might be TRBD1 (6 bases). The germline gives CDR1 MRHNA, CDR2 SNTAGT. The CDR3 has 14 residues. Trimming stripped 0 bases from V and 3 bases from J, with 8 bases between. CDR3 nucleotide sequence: TGTGCCAGCAGTGACTCGAGGGGGGACTATGGCTACACCTTC. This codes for CASSDSRGDYGYTF.

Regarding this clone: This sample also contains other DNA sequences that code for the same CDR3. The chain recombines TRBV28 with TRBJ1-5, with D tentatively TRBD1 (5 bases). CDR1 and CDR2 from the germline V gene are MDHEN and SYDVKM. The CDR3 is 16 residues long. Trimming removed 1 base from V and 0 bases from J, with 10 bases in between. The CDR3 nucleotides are TGTGCCAGCAGTTTATTACCAGGGAATAGCAATCAGCCCCAGCATTTT. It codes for CASSLLPGNSNQPQHF.

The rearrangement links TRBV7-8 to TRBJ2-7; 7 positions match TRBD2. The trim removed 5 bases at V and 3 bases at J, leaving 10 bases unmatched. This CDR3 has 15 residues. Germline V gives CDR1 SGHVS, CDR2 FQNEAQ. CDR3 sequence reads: CASSLKRGPYYEQYF. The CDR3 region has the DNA TGTGCCAGCAGCCTCAAGCGGGGCCCTTACTACGAGCAGTACTTC.

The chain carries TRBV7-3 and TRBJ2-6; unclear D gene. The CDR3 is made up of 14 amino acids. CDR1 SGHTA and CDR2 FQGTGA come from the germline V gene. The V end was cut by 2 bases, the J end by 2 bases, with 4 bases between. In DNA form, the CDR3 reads TGTGCCAGCAGCTTACTGCCTGGGGCCAACGTCCTGACTTTC. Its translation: CASSLLPGANVLTF.

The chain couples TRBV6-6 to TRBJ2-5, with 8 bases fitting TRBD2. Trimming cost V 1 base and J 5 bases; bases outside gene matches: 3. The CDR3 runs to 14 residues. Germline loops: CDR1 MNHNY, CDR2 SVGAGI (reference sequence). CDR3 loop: CASSYLSGGETQYF. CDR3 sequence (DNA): TGTGCCAGCAGTTACTTATCGGGGGGGGAGACCCAGTACTTC.

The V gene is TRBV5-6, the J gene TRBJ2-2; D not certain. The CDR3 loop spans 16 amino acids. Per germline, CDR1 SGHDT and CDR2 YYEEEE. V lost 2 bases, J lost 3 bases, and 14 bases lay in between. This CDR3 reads CASSFRRLADTGELFF. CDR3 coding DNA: TGTGCCAGCAGCTTCAGGCGGCTGGCCGACACCGGGGAGCTGTTTTTT.

DNA of the CDR3: TGTGCCAGTAGTTCGAGGGCCTCAAGTCCCTATGGCTACACCTTC. Residues: CASSSRASSPYGYTF. This chain connects TRBV19 to TRBJ1-2; no clear D gene. The CDR3 is 15 amino acids. Trimming stripped 5 bases from V and 4 bases from J, with 17 bases between. The V gene's germline CDR1 is LNHDA and CDR2 SQIVND (reference sequence).

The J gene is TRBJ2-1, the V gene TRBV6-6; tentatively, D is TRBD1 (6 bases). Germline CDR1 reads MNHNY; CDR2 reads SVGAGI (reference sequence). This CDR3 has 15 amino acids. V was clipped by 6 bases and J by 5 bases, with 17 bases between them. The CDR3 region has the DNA TGTGCCAGCAGCAAACAGACAGGAGCAAACAATGAGCAGTTCTTC. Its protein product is CASSKQTGANNEQFF.

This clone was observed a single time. The CDR3 reads CASSLTGTVNEQFF. Here the CDR3 DNA reads TGTGCCAGCAGCTTAACGGGGACAGTGAATGAGCAGTTCTTC. This chain uses TRBV7-3 with TRBJ2-1; TRBD1 matches 7 bases. V gave up 0 bases and J gave up 7 bases; unmatched junction bases: 3. This CDR3 has 14 amino acids. The germline CDR1 and CDR2 sequences are SGHTA and FQGTGA.

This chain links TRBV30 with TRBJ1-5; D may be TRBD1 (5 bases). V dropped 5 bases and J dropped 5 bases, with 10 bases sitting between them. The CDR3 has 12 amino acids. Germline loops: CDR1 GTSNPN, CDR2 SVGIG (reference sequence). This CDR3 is CAWSRGDQPQHF. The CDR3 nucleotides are TGTGCCTGGTCGCGGGGGGATCAGCCCCAGCATTTT.

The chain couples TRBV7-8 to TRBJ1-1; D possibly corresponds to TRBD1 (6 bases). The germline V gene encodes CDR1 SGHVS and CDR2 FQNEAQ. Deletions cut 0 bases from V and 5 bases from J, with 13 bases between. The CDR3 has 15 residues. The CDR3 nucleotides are TGTGCCAGCAGCTTAGCTGGGGGGCCTCGGACTGAAGCTTTCTTT. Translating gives CASSLAGGPRTEAFF.

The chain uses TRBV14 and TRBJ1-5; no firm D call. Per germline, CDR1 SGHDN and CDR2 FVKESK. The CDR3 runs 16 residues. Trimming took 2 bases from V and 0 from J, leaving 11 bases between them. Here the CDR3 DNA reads TGTGCCAGCAGCCAACTCACAAAATATAGCAATCAGCCCCAGCATTTT. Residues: CASSQLTKYSNQPQHF.

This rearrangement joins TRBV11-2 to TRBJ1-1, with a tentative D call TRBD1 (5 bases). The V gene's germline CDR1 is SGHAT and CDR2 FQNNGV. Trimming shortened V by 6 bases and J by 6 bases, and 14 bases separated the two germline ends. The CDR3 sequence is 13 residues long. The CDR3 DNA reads TGTGCCAGCAGGGACCGACCGGGGGCTGAAGCTTTCTTT. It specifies CASRDRPGAEAFF.

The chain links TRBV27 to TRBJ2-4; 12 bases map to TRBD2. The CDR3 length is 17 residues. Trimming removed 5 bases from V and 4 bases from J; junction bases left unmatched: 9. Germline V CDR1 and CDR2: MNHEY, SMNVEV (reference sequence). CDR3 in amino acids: CASSALGLAGGKNIQYF. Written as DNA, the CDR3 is TGTGCCAGCAGTGCCTTAGGGCTAGCGGGAGGGAAAAACATTCAGTACTTC.

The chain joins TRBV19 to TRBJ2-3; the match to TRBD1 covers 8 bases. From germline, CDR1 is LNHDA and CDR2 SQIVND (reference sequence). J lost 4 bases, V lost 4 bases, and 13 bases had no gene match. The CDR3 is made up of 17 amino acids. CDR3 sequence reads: CASSKRTGTGNPDTQYF. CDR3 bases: TGTGCCAGTAGTAAAAGGACCGGGACAGGCAACCCAGATACGCAGTATTTT.

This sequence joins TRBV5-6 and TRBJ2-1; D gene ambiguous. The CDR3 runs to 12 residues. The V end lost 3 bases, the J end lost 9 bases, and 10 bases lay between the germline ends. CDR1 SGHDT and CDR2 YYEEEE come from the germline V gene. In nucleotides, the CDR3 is TGTGCCAGCAGCTCAAATTGGGGTGAGCAGTTCTTC. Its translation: CASSSNWGEQFF.

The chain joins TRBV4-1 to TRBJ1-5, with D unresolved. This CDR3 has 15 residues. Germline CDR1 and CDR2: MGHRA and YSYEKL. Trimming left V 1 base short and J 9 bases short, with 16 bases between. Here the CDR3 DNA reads TGCGCCAGCAGCCAAGTCGCCCGGGAGGACCCGCCCCAGCATTTT. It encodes CASSQVAREDPPQHF.

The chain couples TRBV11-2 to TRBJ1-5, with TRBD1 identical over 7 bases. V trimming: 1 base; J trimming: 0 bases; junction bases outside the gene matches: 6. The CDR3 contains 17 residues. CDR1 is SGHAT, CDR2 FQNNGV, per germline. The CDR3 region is CASSLGGDSYSNQPQHF. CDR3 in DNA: TGTGCCAGCAGCTTAGGGGGGGACAGTTATAGCAATCAGCCCCAGCATTTT.

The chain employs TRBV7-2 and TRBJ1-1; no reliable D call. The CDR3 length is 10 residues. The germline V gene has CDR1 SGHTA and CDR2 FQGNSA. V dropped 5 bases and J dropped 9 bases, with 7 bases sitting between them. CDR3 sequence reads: CASSLTKAFF. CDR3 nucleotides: TGTGCCAGCAGCCTAACTAAAGCTTTCTTT.

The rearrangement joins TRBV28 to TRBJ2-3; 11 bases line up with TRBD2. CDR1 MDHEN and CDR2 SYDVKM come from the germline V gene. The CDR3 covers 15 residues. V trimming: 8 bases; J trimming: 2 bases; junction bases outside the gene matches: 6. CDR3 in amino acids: CASGPSGRPTDTQYF. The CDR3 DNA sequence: TGTGCCAGCGGACCTAGCGGGAGGCCCACAGATACGCAGTATTTT. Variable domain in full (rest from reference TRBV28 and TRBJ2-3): DVKVTQSSRYLVKRTGEKVFLECVQDMDHENMFWYRQDPGLGLRLIYFSYDVKMKEKGDIPEGYSVSREKKERFSLILESASTNQTSMYLCASGPSGRPTDTQYFGPGTRLTVL.

The chain's CDR3 is CSVDDGTQETQYF. CDR3 nucleotide sequence: TGCAGCGTCGACGATGGGACGCAAGAGACCCAGTACTTC. The rearrangement links TRBV29-1 to TRBJ2-5; the D gene could be TRBD1 or TRBD2 (5 bases each). In germline, CDR1 is SQVTM, CDR2 ANQGSEA. V lost 6 bases and J lost 2, with 13 bases in between. The CDR3 covers 13 residues.

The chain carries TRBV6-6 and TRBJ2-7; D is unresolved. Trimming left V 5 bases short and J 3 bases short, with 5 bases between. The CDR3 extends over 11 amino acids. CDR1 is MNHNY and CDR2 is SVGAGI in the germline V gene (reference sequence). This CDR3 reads CASSTYYEQYF. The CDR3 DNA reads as TGTGCCAGCAGTACTTACTACGAGCAGTACTTC.

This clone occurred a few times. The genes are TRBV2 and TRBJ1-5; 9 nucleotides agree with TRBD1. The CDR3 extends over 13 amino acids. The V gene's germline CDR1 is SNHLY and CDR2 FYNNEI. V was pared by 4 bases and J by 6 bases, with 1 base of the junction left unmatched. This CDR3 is CASSGQGVQPQHF. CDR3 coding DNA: TGTGCCAGCAGTGGACAGGGGGTTCAGCCCCAGCATTTT.

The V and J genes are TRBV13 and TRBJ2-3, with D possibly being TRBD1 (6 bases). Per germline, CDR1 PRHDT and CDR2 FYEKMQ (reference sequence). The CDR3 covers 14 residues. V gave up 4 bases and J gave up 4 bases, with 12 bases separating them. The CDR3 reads CASSSRQAADTQYF. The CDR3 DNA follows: TGTGCCAGCAGCTCTAGACAGGCCGCAGATACGCAGTATTTT.

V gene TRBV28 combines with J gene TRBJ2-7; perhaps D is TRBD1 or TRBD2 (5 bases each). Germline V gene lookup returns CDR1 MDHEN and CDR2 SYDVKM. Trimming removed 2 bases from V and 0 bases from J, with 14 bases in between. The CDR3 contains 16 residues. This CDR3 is CASSLVVARGSYEQYF. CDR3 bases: TGTGCCAGCAGTTTAGTGGTGGCGAGGGGCTCCTACGAGCAGTACTTC.

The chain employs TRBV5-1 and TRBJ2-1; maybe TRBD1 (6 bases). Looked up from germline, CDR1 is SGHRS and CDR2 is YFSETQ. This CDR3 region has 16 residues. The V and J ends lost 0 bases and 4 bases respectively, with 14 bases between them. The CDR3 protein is CASSLETSQGYNEQFF. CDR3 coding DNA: TGCGCCAGCAGCTTGGAAACCTCGCAGGGGTACAATGAGCAGTTCTTC.

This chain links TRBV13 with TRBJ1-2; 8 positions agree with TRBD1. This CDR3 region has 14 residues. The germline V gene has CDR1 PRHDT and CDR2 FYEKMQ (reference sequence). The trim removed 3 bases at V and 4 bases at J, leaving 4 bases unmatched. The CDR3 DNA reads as TGTGCCAGCAGCTTGGACAGGGCGGGCTATGGCTACACCTTC. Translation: CASSLDRAGYGYTF.

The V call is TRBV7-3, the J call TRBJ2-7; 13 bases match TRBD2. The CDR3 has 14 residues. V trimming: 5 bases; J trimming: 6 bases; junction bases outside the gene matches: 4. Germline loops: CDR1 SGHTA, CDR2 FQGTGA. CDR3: CASSRTSGSSEQYF. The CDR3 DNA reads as TGTGCCAGCAGCCGGACTAGCGGGAGCTCCGAGCAGTACTTC.

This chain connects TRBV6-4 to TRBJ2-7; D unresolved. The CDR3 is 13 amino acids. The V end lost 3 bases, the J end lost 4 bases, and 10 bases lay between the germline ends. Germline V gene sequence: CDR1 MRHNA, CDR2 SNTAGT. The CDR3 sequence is CASSEDLGYEQYF. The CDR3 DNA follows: TGTGCCAGCAGTGAGGACCTAGGGTACGAGCAGTACTTC.

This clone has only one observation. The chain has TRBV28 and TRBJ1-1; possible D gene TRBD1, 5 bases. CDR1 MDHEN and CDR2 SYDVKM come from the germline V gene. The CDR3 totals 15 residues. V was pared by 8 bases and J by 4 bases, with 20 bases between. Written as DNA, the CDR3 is TGTGCCAGCCCCCCTCCGGCGGGACCGGGCACTGAAGCTTTCTTT. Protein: CASPPPAGPGTEAFF.

The CDR3 region is CASSLVRGLAGGLAYNEQFF. For the CDR3, the DNA is TGTGCCAGCAGCTTGGTCAGGGGACTAGCGGGAGGGTTAGCCTACAATGAGCAGTTCTTC. The chain joins TRBV5-5 to TRBJ2-1; 16 bases line up with TRBD2. V trimming: 0 bases; J trimming: 2 bases; junction bases outside the gene matches: 8. The CDR3 has 20 amino acids. CDR1 SGHKS and CDR2 YYEKEE come from the germline V gene (reference sequence).

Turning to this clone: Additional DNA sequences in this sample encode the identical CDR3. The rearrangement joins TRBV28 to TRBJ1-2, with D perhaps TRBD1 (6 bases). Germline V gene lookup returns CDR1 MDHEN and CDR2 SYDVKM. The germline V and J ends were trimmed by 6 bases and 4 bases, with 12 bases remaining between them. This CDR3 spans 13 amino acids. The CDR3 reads CASRPTGVYGYTF. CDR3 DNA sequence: TGTGCCAGCAGACCGACAGGTGTCTATGGCTACACCTTC.